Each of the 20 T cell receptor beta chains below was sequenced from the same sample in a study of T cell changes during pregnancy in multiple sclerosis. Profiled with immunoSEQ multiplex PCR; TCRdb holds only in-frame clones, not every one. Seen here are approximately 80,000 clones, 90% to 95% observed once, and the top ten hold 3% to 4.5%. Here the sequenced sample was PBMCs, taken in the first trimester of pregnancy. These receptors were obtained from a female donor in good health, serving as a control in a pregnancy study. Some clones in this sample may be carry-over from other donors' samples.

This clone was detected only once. The CDR3 loop is CASSPSGGTDNEQFF. For the CDR3, the DNA is TGTGCCAGCAGCCCTAGCGGGGGGACAGACAATGAGCAGTTCTTC. V gene TRBV2 combines with J gene TRBJ2-1, with 11 positions matching TRBD2. There are 15 residues in the CDR3. Per germline, CDR1 SNHLY and CDR2 FYNNEI. Losses at the gene ends were 6 bases for V and 5 bases for J; bases not matched to a gene: 6.

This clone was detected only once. CDR3 protein: CASSLGQRGDEQFF. DNA for the CDR3: TGCGCCAGCAGCTTAGGACAAAGGGGTGATGAGCAGTTCTTC. The chain employs TRBV5-1 and TRBJ2-1, with D possibly TRBD1 on 5 matching bases. V lost 2 bases to trimming and J lost 8 bases, with 14 bases between them. The germline V gene has CDR1 SGHRS and CDR2 YFSETQ. The CDR3 length is 14 residues.

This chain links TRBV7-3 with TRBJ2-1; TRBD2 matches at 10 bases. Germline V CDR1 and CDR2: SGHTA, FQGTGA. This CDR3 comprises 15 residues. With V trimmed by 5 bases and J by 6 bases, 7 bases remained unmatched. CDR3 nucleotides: TGTGCCAGCAGCCAAGCGGGGGGGCGGGGCAATGAGCAGTTCTTC. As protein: CASSQAGGRGNEQFF.

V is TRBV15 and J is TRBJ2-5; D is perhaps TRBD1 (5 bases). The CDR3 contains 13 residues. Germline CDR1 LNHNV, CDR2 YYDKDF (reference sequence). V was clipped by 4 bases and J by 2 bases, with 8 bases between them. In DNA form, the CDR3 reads TGTGCCACCAGCAACAGGTATCAAGAGACCCAGTACTTC. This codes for CATSNRYQETQYF.

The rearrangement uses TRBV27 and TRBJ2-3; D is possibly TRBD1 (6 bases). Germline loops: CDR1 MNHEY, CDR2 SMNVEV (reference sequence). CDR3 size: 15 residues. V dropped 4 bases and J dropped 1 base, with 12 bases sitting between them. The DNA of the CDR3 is TGTGCCAGCAGTTGGCTTTCAGGGGGCACAGATACGCAGTATTTT. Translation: CASSWLSGGTDTQYF.

CDR3 sequence: CASSPRFSTDTQYF. CDR3 bases: TGTGCCAGTAGTCCGAGATTTAGCACAGATACGCAGTATTTT. The J gene is TRBJ2-3, the V gene TRBV19, with D unresolved. CDR1 and CDR2 from the germline V gene are LNHDA and SQIVND (reference sequence). This CDR3 has 14 residues. V was clipped by 5 bases and J by 0 bases, with 9 bases between them.

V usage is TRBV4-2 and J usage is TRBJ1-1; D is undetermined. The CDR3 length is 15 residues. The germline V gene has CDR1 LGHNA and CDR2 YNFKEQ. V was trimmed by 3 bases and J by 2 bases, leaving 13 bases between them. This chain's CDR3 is CASSHSSGGNTEAFF. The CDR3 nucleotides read TGTGCCAGCAGCCACTCATCTGGAGGAAACACTGAAGCTTTCTTT.

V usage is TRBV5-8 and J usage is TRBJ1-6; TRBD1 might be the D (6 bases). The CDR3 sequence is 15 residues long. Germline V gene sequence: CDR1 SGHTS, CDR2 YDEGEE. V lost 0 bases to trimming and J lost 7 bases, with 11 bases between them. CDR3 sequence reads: CASSLVGAINSPLHF. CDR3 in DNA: TGTGCCAGCAGCTTGGTGGGGGCGATAAATTCACCCCTCCACTTT.

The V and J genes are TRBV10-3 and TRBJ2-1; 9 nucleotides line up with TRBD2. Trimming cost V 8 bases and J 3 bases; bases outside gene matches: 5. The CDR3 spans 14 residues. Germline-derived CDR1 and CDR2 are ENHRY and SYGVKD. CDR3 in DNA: TGTGCCATCGCTAGCGGGGTGAACTACAATGAGCAGTTCTTC. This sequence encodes CAIASGVNYNEQFF.

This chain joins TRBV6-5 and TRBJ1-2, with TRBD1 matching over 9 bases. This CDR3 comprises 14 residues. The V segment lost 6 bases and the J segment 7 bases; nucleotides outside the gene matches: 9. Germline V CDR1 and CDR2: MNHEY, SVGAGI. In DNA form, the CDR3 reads TGTGCCAGCAGCCGGGGACAGGGAGAAACTGGCTACACCTTC. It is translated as CASSRGQGETGYTF.

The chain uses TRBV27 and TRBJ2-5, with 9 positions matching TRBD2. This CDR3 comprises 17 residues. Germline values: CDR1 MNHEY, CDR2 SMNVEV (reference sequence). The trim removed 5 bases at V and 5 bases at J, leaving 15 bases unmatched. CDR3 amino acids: CASSGTYAGGPRETQYF. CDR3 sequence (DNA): TGTGCCAGCAGTGGCACCTATGCGGGAGGGCCTAGGGAGACCCAGTACTTC.

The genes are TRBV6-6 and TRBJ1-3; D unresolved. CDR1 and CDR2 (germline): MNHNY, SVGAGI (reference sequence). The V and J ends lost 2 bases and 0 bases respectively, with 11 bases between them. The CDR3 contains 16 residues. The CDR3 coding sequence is TGTGCCAGCAGTTACGAAGGACTCAGCTCTGGAAACACCATATATTTT. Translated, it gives CASSYEGLSSGNTIYF.

The CDR3 reads CATSRELYPAGNTEAFF. DNA of the CDR3: TGTGCCACCAGCAGAGAGCTTTATCCAGCGGGGAACACTGAAGCTTTCTTT. The chain is built from TRBV15 and TRBJ1-1; D is unresolved. The CDR3 is made up of 17 amino acids. Trimming cost V 0 bases and J 1 base, with 15 bases left between them. The germline V gene has CDR1 LNHNV and CDR2 YYDKDF (reference sequence).

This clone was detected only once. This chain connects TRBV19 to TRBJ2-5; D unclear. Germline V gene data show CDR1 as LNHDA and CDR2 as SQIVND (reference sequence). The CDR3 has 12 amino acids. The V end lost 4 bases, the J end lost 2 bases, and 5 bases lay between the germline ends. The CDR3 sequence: CASSKQQETQYF. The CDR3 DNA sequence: TGTGCCAGTAGTAAACAGCAAGAGACCCAGTACTTC.

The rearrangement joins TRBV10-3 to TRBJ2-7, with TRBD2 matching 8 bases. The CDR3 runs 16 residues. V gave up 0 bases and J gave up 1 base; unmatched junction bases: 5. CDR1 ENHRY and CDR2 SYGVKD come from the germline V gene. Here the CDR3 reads CAISESTAGGSYEQYF. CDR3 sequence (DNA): TGTGCCATCAGTGAGTCGACGGCGGGGGGATCCTACGAGCAGTACTTC.

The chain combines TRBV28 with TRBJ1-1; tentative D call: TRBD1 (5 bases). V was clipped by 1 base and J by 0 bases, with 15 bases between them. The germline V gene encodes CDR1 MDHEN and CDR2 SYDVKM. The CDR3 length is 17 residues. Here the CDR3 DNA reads TGTGCCAGCAGTTTATCCCAGGCAGGGTCGATGAACACTGAAGCTTTCTTT. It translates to CASSLSQAGSMNTEAFF. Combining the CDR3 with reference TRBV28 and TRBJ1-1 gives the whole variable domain DVKVTQSSRYLVKRTGEKVFLECVQDMDHENMFWYRQDPGLGLRLIYFSYDVKMKEKGDIPEGYSVSREKKERFSLILESASTNQTSMYLCASSLSQAGSMNTEAFFGQGTRLTVV.

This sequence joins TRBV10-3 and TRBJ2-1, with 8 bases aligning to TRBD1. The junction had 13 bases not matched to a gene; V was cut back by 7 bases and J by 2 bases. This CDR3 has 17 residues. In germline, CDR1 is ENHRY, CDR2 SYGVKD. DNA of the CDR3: TGTGCCATCACTGGACAGGGAGGAAACGGTGCCTACAATGAGCAGTTCTTC. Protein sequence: CAITGQGGNGAYNEQFF.

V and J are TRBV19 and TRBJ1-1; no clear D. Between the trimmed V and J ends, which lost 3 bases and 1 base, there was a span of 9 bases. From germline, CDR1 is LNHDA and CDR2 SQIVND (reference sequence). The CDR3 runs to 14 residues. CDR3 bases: TGTGCCAGTAGTATTCCCGAGGGGAACACTGAAGCTTTCTTT. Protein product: CASSIPEGNTEAFF.

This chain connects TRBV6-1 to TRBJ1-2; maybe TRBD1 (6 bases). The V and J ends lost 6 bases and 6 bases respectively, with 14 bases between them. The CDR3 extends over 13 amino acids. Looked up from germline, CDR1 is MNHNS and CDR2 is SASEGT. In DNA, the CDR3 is TGTGCCAGCAGGAGGACCGCAGGGGATGGCTACACCTTC. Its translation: CASRRTAGDGYTF.

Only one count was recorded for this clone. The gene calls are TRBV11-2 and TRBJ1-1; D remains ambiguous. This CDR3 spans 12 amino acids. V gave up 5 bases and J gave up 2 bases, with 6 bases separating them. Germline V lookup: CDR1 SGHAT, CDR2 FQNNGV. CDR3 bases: TGTGCCAGCAGCGCTATAAACACTGAAGCTTTCTTT. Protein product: CASSAINTEAFF.